The rows below give T cell receptor beta chains drawn from one sample of a study of T cells in Graves' hyperthyroidism and ophthalmopathy. TCRdb ran MiXCR on the multiplex PCR reads and lists one entry per CDR3 protein. The sample carries around 340,000 distinct CDR3 sequences, approximately 14% recorded once. Sequencing was done on a sample of blood. The receptors come from a woman younger than 45 with Graves' hyperthyroidism. Both conserved end residues are part of each CDR3. The order of the fields is V gene, clone size, J gene, D gene, CDR3 DNA, CDR3 protein. D genes are given only for firm matches. A clone size is listed for some rows: how often the clone was seen (once, few, many), or a class if it is expanded.

TRBV9	-	TRBJ2-6	-	TGTGCCAGCAGCCCTTACGCGGACAGTTATGGAGCTCTGTCCGGGGCCAACGTCCTGACTTTC	CASSPYADSYGALSGANVLTF
TRBV12-3/TRBV12-4	-	TRBJ2-5	TRBD2	TGTGCCAGCAGCAGACTAGCGTCCCGGGAGACCCAGTACTTC	CASSRLASRETQYF
TRBV28	many	TRBJ1-6	-	TGTGCCAGCAGTTTTCGTCACTCACCCCTCCACTTT	CASSFRHSPLHF
TRBV28	many	TRBJ2-5	TRBD2	TGTGCCAGCAGTTTAGCCCTCTTCCTAGCGGGAGAAGAGACCCAGTACTTC	CASSLALFLAGEETQYF
TRBV14	few	TRBJ1-1	-	TGTGCCAGCAGCCAAGATGGAGGGTGGGGATATGGTGAAGCTTTCTTT	CASSQDGGWGYGEAFF
TRBV9	-	TRBJ1-1	-	TGTGCCAGCAGCGTAGAGGGGGGCAGCACTGAAGCTTTCTTT	CASSVEGGSTEAFF
TRBV29-1	few	TRBJ1-2	-	TGCAGCGCCGCGAGCCAGGCGGGCTATGGCTACACCTTC	CSAASQAGYGYTF
TRBV2	few	TRBJ2-6	-	TGTGCCAGCAGTCTCGTGGCAGGGGGGGCGGTTGGCAACGTCCTGACTTTC	CASSLVAGGAVGNVLTF
TRBV10-2	-	TRBJ1-2	-	TGCGCCACGGGTTCGGACAGCGTCGCATATGGCTACACCTTC	CATGSDSVAYGYTF
TRBV28	many	TRBJ2-2	-	TGTGCCATCCAGGGCCATAACACCGGGGAGCTGTTTTTT	CAIQGHNTGELFF
TRBV12-3/TRBV12-4	-	TRBJ2-2	TRBD1	TGTGCCAGCAGTGACCCCGGGACAGCCGGGGAGCTGTTTTTT	CASSDPGTAGELFF
TRBV3-1	-	TRBJ2-2	TRBD2	TGTGCCAGCAGCCAAGAGAGGGACTATTACACCGGGGAGCTGTTTTTT	CASSQERDYYTGELFF
TRBV20-1	many	TRBJ1-6	TRBD1	TGCAGTGCTGAAGCTCCTTGGGCCGGGACAGGAGGCTCACCCCTCCACTTT	CSAEAPWAGTGGSPLHF
TRBV7-9	many	TRBJ1-1	-	TGTGCCAGCAGCTTGTCCGGGGCCACTGAAGCTTTCTTT	CASSLSGATEAFF
TRBV3-1	once	TRBJ2-6	TRBD1	TGTGCCAGCAGCGAAAATTTCGGGACAGCTTTATTTTCTGGGGCCAACGTCCTGACTTTC	CASSENFGTALFSGANVLTF
TRBV6-1	many	TRBJ2-1	-	TGTGCCAGCAGTCGCGGAACCTCCTACAATGAGCAGTTCTTC	CASSRGTSYNEQFF
TRBV6-5	few	TRBJ2-1	-	TGTGCCAGCAGTTACTCCGCGGGGTCCTACAATGAGCAGTTCTTC	CASSYSAGSYNEQFF
TRBV12-3/TRBV12-4	few	TRBJ1-5	TRBD1	TGTGCCAGCAGCCCGGGACAGGGAGGGTATAGCAATCAGCCCCAGCATTTT	CASSPGQGGYSNQPQHF
TRBV27	few	TRBJ2-1	-	TGTGCCAGCAGGCCCTCGGGCACGCCCCACAATGAGCAGTTCTTC	CASRPSGTPHNEQFF
TRBV6-1	-	TRBJ1-6	-	TGTGCCAGCAGTGAAACCGGTTACTCCTATAATTCACCCCTCCACTTT	CASSETGYSYNSPLHF
TRBV19	many	TRBJ2-1	TRBD2	TGTGCCAGTAGTACCAGGGTTAGCGGGAGTGCCTACAATGAGCAGTTCTTC	CASSTRVSGSAYNEQFF
TRBV20-1	few	TRBJ2-1	TRBD2	TGCAGTGCTAAGGGACTAGCGGGAGTAGGGTCCTACAATGAGCAGTTCTTC	CSAKGLAGVGSYNEQFF
TRBV7-2	once	TRBJ1-3	-	TGTGCCAGCAGCCCTTGGGCCAACGATGGAAACACCATATATTTT	CASSPWANDGNTIYF